This T cell receptor beta chain comes out of a study of graft-versus-host responses after intestinal transplantation. Study in general: Among the recipients, all got anti-thymocyte globulin induction and then tacrolimus and steroids for around three years. Overall study findings and caveats: Researchers found GvH clones in recipient marrow, and some showed up first in ileum or blood. Early after transplant, HvG clones declined as circulating GvH clones peaked.

The V and J ends lost 2 bases and 5 bases respectively, with 12 bases between them. The length of the CDR3 is 14 residues. Germline CDR1 MNHEY, CDR2 SMNVEV (reference sequence). Here immunoSEQ multiplex PCR was the method, and the copy in TCRdb shows in-frame clones only, minus some. The data hold 110,000 to 150,000 clones, with around 90% observed a single time. For this clone: Its antigen is currently unknown.

The origin of this receptor is a human donor who received an intestinal transplant. The source was unstimulated CD4+ T cells sorted from spleen or lymph node cells, collected before intestinal transplant. V gene TRBV27 combines with J gene TRBJ2-5; D gene uncertain. The CDR3 nucleotides are TGTGCCAGCAGTTTAGCGTTCCGTTTGGAGACCCAGTACTTC. Translated, it gives CASSLAFRLETQYF.